The 9 T cell receptor beta chains reported below all come from one sample, sequenced in a study of regulatory T cells in long-lasting Graves disease. Relying on iRepertoire HTBI primers and Arm-PCR of CDR3 regions, the team built TCR beta libraries. MiXCR, run by TCRdb on the multiplex PCR reads, gives a single entry per CDR3 protein. The profile covers hundreds of thousands of distinct CDR3 sequences, with roughly 20% appearing a single time and under 25% taken by the ten largest. This sample's time point: persistent/refractory GD, antithyroid drugs over 5 years with positive TRAb. The TCR library was made from RNA that had been extracted from PBMCs in TRIzol. The sequencing here drew on peripheral blood mononuclear cells (PBMCs), taken when the disease was refractory, from a patient treated with antithyroid drugs. The receptors here all came from a female donor with Graves disease.

This clonotype occurred a few times. The chain uses TRBV6-5 and TRBJ1-1; possibly TRBD1 for D (5 bases). Trimming took off 4 bases at V and 5 bases at J, with 8 bases between the two ends. This CDR3 is built from 12 residues. Germline CDR1 is MNHEY and CDR2 is SVGAGI. The CDR3 bases are TGTGCCAGCAGTTCTCGGGGGACTGAAGCTTTCTTT. Protein product: CASSSRGTEAFF.

This chain uses TRBV4-1 with TRBJ2-5; the match to TRBD2 covers 7 bases. Per germline, CDR1 MGHRA and CDR2 YSYEKL. CDR3 length equals 16 residues. Trimming removed 0 bases from V and 3 bases from J; junction bases left unmatched: 7. CDR3 protein: CASSQEVPGTKETQYF. DNA of the CDR3: TGCGCCAGCAGCCAAGAAGTACCCGGGACTAAAGAGACCCAGTACTTC.

The rearrangement joins TRBV27 to TRBJ1-1; 7 positions agree with TRBD1. In germline, CDR1 is MNHEY, CDR2 SMNVEV (reference sequence). This CDR3 region has 17 residues. V shed 8 bases, J shed 1 base, and the junction held 16 bases outside the gene matches. DNA of the CDR3: TGTGCCAGCGAACCCCGTCCGACAGGGTATGGGAACACTGAAGCTTTCTTT. As protein: CASEPRPTGYGNTEAFF.

Ten or more counts support this clonotype. V and J are TRBV28 and TRBJ2-7, with TRBD2 matching 14 bases. This CDR3 spans 16 amino acids. The V and J ends lost 2 bases and 9 bases, in that order; junction bases with no gene match: 9. The germline CDR1 and CDR2 sequences are MDHEN and SYDVKM. The CDR3 DNA is TGTGCCAGCAGTTTACTACCGGGACTAGCGGGAGCAAGGCAGTACTTC. Translating it yields CASSLLPGLAGARQYF.

This clonotype came up a few times. This sequence joins TRBV10-2 and TRBJ1-2; perhaps TRBD1 as D (5 bases). The V end lost 5 bases, the J end lost 8 bases, and 12 bases lay between the germline ends. The CDR3 extends over 12 amino acids. Looked up from germline, CDR1 is WSHSY and CDR2 is SAAADI. This CDR3 is CASSPTVAGYTF. The CDR3 nucleotides are TGCGCCAGCAGTCCGACAGTCGCCGGCTACACCTTC.

This clonotype was detected many times. This sequence joins TRBV7-2 and TRBJ1-1; no clear D. Germline loops: CDR1 SGHTA, CDR2 FQGNSA. Trimming shortened V by 2 bases and J by 2 bases, and 24 bases separated the two germline ends. The CDR3 is made up of 19 amino acids. CDR3 nucleotides: TGTGCCAGCAGCTTAATAACGGGTCCAACCCGAAAAACTAACACTGAAGCTTTCTTT. This sequence encodes CASSLITGPTRKTNTEAFF.

Only a few counts were recorded for this clonotype. The CDR3 DNA sequence: TGTGCCAGCAGTTTACTAGCGGGATCCCTTTACAATGAGCAGTTCTTC. It specifies CASSLLAGSLYNEQFF. This chain connects TRBV27 to TRBJ2-5; 9 bases match TRBD2. The better agreement between TRBJ2-1 and the DNA end casts doubt on the J call. Germline V gene sequence: CDR1 MNHEY, CDR2 SMNVEV (reference sequence). This CDR3 region has 16 residues.

V and J are TRBV29-1 and TRBJ1-4, with 8 bases aligning to TRBD1. This CDR3 contains 15 residues. CDR1 and CDR2 (germline): SQVTM, ANQGSEA. V lost 5 bases and J lost 4; bases outside the gene matches: 9. The CDR3 region has the DNA TGCAGCGTTCTTGCAGGGGGCTGGGGTAATGAAAAACTGTTTTTT. The encoded protein is CSVLAGGWGNEKLFF.

The chain is built from TRBV12-3 or TRBV12-4 and TRBJ2-2; 7 bases match TRBD2. This CDR3 spans 15 amino acids. V lost 5 bases, J lost 5 bases, and 8 bases stayed unmatched. CDR3 residues: CASSPGTNPTGELFF. As DNA, the CDR3 is TGTGCCAGCAGTCCCGGGACTAACCCAACCGGGGAGCTGTTTTTT.